This TCR beta chain was obtained from a study of blood T cells in healthy people across ages. V dropped 1 base and J dropped 3 bases, with 10 bases sitting between them. The CDR3 contains 15 residues. CDR1 SGHTA and CDR2 FQGNSA come from the germline V gene. Then a second PCR, running about 7 to 11 cycles, was carried out with a sample-barcoded 5' primer and a J-beta primer mix. Via MiXCR, TCRdb re-called the 5' RACE reads, giving one row per CDR3 protein. The table shows about 1,800,000 distinct CDR3 sequences, with 28% occurring only once. Isolated per sample were at least 7 million PBMCs. General study results and limits: Any changes in expanded clonotypes were possibly confounded, as donor CMV status remained unknown.

This clonotype was seen only a few times. Antigen specificity is unknown. This TCR came from a woman in her twenties or thirties in good health. Input material: blood. The J gene is TRBJ1-5, the V gene TRBV7-2; no definite D call. For the CDR3, the DNA is TGTGCCAGCAGCTTAGGGCCCAACGTCAATCAGCCCCAGCATTTT. This encodes CASSLGPNVNQPQHF.